These 17 T cell receptor beta chains came from one sample sequenced in a study of glioma-infiltrating T cells (dated by TCRdb to 2016 to 2018). Data came from an Illumina MiSeq. The iRepertoire nested amplicon-rescue multiplex PCR (arm-PCR) platform was used to amplify TCR alpha and beta CDR3 regions from RNA. TCRdb passed the public sequencing reads through fastp at Q25 and MiXCR, retaining productive beta sequences. Rows merge per CDR3 protein into single entries with the most common DNA and genes. The sample includes over 2,500 distinct CDR3 sequences, with 44% observed a single time. Of the sample, roughly 50% falls within the top ten clones. Sequences were obtained from glioma tissue, nonneoplastic brain tissue, or PBMCs (not recorded which). Every receptor here comes from a human donor with low-grade glioma or glioblastoma, undergoing nonglioma brain surgery, or in good health (not recorded which).

V usage is TRBV4-1 and J usage is TRBJ2-1; D tentatively reads TRBD1 or TRBD2 (5 bases each). This CDR3 spans 15 amino acids. V gave up 1 base and J gave up 5 bases, with 12 bases separating them. Germline CDR1 and CDR2: MGHRA and YSYEKL. The CDR3 reads CASSQAYGTNNEQFF. The DNA of the CDR3 is TGCGCCAGCAGCCAAGCGTACGGGACCAACAATGAGCAGTTCTTC.

By share, this clonotype counts as medium-sized. The rearrangement uses TRBV27 and TRBJ1-2, with D tentatively TRBD1 (6 bases). Trimming took off 6 bases at V and 8 bases at J, with 13 bases between the two ends. From germline, CDR1 is MNHEY and CDR2 SMNVEV (reference sequence). The CDR3 consists of 12 residues. In DNA form, the CDR3 reads TGTGCCAGCAGCCCACAGGGTTACGGCTACACCTTC. Encoded protein: CASSPQGYGYTF.

In its sample, this clonotype is medium-sized (0.01 to 0.1%). The chain combines TRBV2 with TRBJ2-7; 8 nucleotides align to TRBD1. The CDR3 extends over 12 amino acids. The V segment lost 10 bases and the J segment 5 bases; nucleotides outside the gene matches: 7. Germline values: CDR1 SNHLY, CDR2 FYNNEI. The CDR3 sequence is CATSTGEDEQYF. The CDR3 DNA reads as TGTGCCACTTCGACAGGGGAGGACGAGCAGTACTTC.

With respect to this clonotype: The germline gene is not matched at one end of the junction; a read error may be the cause. The rearrangement joins TRBV28 to TRBJ1-2; possibly TRBD1 for D (5 bases). CDR3 length: 15 amino acids. Germline loops: CDR1 MDHEN, CDR2 SYDVKM. CDR3 DNA: TGTGCCAGCAGTTTATTAGGGGTCCTGAGCTCTGGCCACACCTTC. It is translated as CASSLLGVLSSGHTF.

In the case of this clonotype: Just one base apart from a much larger clone, this may be a read error. The chain links TRBV19 to TRBJ1-3, with D perhaps matching TRBD1 (5 bases). Trimming took off 5 bases at V and 14 bases at J, with 13 bases between the two ends. CDR1 and CDR2 from the germline V gene are LNHDA and SQIVND (reference sequence). The CDR3 totals 11 residues. CDR3 nucleotide sequence: TGTGCCAGTAGTGAGGGGACGGGGCTATATTTT. Translated: CASSEGTGLYF.

This chain connects TRBV11-1 to TRBJ2-7; TRBD2 agrees at 12 bases. Trimming removed 5 bases from V and 2 bases from J; junction bases left unmatched: 4. Germline V CDR1 and CDR2: SGHAT, FQDESV (reference sequence). This CDR3 spans 15 amino acids. CDR3 loop: CASSTASGGAYEQYF. The CDR3 DNA sequence: TGTGCCAGCAGCACCGCTAGCGGGGGGGCCTACGAGCAGTACTTC.

About this clonotype: One junction end does not reproduce the germline sequence, and a read error may be involved. The chain couples TRBV20-1 to TRBJ2-1; 7 nucleotides align to TRBD1. The CDR3 sequence is 14 residues long. Germline loops: CDR1 DFQATT, CDR2 SNEGSKA (reference sequence). CDR3 sequence reads: CSASRGHYYNGQFF. DNA for the CDR3: TGCAGTGCTAGTAGGGGGCACTACTACAATGGGCAGTTCTTC.

V and J are TRBV29-1 and TRBJ2-2; D may be TRBD1 (5 bases). Germline CDR1 is SQVTM and CDR2 is ANQGSEA. V was trimmed by 0 bases and J by 5 bases, leaving 10 bases between them. This CDR3 has 14 amino acids. The CDR3 loop reads CSVEDQGWTGELFF. CDR3 nucleotide sequence: TGCAGCGTTGAAGACCAGGGTTGGACCGGGGAGCTGTTTTTT.

V usage is TRBV28 and J usage is TRBJ2-7, with unresolved D. The CDR3 spans 14 residues. In germline, CDR1 is MDHEN, CDR2 SYDVKM. V was trimmed by 6 bases and J by 4 bases, leaving 16 bases between them. DNA of the CDR3: TGTGCCAGCAGGTCTATCTTTGACGCTTACGAGCAGTACTTC. It yields the protein CASRSIFDAYEQYF. The full variable domain, completed using reference TRBV28 and TRBJ2-7, is DVKVTQSSRYLVKRTGEKVFLECVQDMDHENMFWYRQDPGLGLRLIYFSYDVKMKEKGDIPEGYSVSREKKERFSLILESASTNQTSMYLCASRSIFDAYEQYFGPGTRLTVT.

The gene calls are TRBV20-1 and TRBJ1-1; possible D gene TRBD1, 5 bases. The CDR3 runs to 11 residues. The V end lost 6 bases, the J end lost 11 bases, and 16 bases lay between the germline ends. Germline CDR1 reads DFQATT; CDR2 reads SNEGSKA (reference sequence). CDR3 nucleotide sequence: TGCAGTGCCCTACAGGAAAGGGTGGCTTTCTTT. Protein: CSALQERVAFF.

This clonotype was recorded many times. This sequence joins TRBV4-3 and TRBJ1-6; the D gene is possibly TRBD1 (5 bases). The V and J ends lost 0 bases and 7 bases respectively, with 13 bases between them. Germline CDR1 is LGHNA and CDR2 is YSLEER. The CDR3 has 16 amino acids. The CDR3 DNA is TGCGCCAGCAGCCAAGAGGGATGGGGGTGGAATTCACCCCTCCACTTT. Its protein product is CASSQEGWGWNSPLHF.

This clonotype came up many times. V and J are TRBV2 and TRBJ2-3; 8 bases are shared with TRBD1. Germline V gives CDR1 SNHLY, CDR2 FYNNEI. J lost 3 bases, V lost 8 bases, and 13 bases had no gene match. This CDR3 contains 16 residues. The CDR3: CASGTMDRAPTDTQYF. The CDR3 nucleotides read TGTGCCAGCGGTACTATGGACAGGGCCCCTACAGATACGCAGTATTTT.

This clonotype was observed at least ten times. The J gene is TRBJ2-7, the V gene TRBV29-1; TRBD1 agrees at 12 bases. This CDR3 is built from 15 residues. Germline CDR1 reads SQVTM; CDR2 reads ANQGSEA. Germline trimming cut 6 bases from V and 2 bases from J; bases unmatched to any gene: 8. The CDR3 nucleotides are TGCAGCGTGGGGTTCCGGGACAGGGGGCCCTACGAGCAGTACTTC. This codes for CSVGFRDRGPYEQYF.

This clonotype was seen more than once but under ten times. A much larger clone differs by one base, so this may be a read error. This sequence joins TRBV6-1 and TRBJ1-3; unclear D gene. The germline V gene encodes CDR1 MNHNS and CDR2 SASEGT. The CDR3 has 11 amino acids. The CDR3 sequence: CASARGNTIYF. The CDR3 DNA reads as TGTGCATCGGCGCGTGGAAACACCATATATTTT.

The chain recombines TRBV19 with TRBJ2-7, with D possibly being TRBD2 (7 bases). Germline-derived CDR1 and CDR2 are LNHDA and SQIVND (reference sequence). This CDR3 has 13 residues. V lost 5 bases, J lost 7 bases, and 15 bases lay in between. The CDR3 sequence: CASSPGGGGEQYF. The CDR3 DNA reads TGTGCCAGTAGTCCGGGCGGGGGCGGTGAGCAGTACTTC.

This clonotype is medium-sized (0.01 to 0.1%) by share. The chain combines TRBV27 with TRBJ1-3, with D maybe TRBD1 (6 bases). CDR1 MNHEY and CDR2 SMNVEV come from the germline V gene (reference sequence). Trimming left V 5 bases short and J 1 base short, with 9 bases between. The CDR3 runs 14 residues. CDR3 loop: CASSGGASGNTIYF. DNA for the CDR3: TGTGCCAGCAGTGGGGGCGCTTCTGGAAACACCATATATTTT.

In its sample, this clonotype is medium-sized. V gene TRBV20-1 combines with J gene TRBJ2-1; D remains ambiguous. The CDR3 contains 12 residues. Germline V gene data show CDR1 as DFQATT and CDR2 as SNEGSKA (reference sequence). V lost 0 bases and J 7 bases, leaving 7 bases between the germline ends. CDR3 protein: CSARDLENEQFF. As DNA, the CDR3 is TGCAGTGCTAGAGATCTAGAAAATGAGCAGTTCTTC.